The 5 T cell receptor beta chains presented below share a single source sample, sequenced in a study of blood T cell repertoires in COVID-19. Measured with immunoSEQ multiplex PCR; TCRdb has only the in-frame clones, and not every one. The table includes 200,000 to 250,000 clones, roughly 85% detected once. Sequences were obtained from PBMCs or T cells enriched from blood (not recorded which). These receptors all come from a woman between 45 and 60 years old with acute COVID-19.

This clone was observed once. The CDR3: CAWRAVGYTF. Written as DNA, the CDR3 is TGTGCCTGGAGGGCCGTTGGCTACACCTTC. The genes are TRBV30 and TRBJ1-2, with unresolved D. Trimming cost V 3 bases and J 7 bases, with 6 bases left between them. There are 10 residues in the CDR3. The germline V gene has CDR1 GTSNPN and CDR2 SVGIG (reference sequence).

The V and J genes are TRBV30 and TRBJ1-2; tentatively, D is TRBD1 (6 bases). CDR1 and CDR2 from the germline V gene are GTSNPN and SVGIG (reference sequence). This CDR3 is built from 15 residues. Trimming cost V 2 bases and J 0 bases, with 13 bases left between them. The CDR3 nucleotides read TGTGCCTGGAGTCTGTGGGGGGGCGCTAACTATGGCTACACCTTC. Translated: CAWSLWGGANYGYTF.

Only one count was recorded for this clone. The V and J genes are TRBV27 and TRBJ1-2; possible D gene TRBD1, 6 bases. Germline CDR1 is MNHEY and CDR2 is SMNVEV (reference sequence). V was shortened by 6 bases and J by 1 base, with 12 bases between the two germline ends. This CDR3 has 14 residues. The CDR3 spells CASRPDRLNYGYTF. The CDR3 bases are TGTGCCAGCAGACCGGACAGACTTAACTATGGCTACACCTTC.

The rearrangement links TRBV2 to TRBJ1-5; D is ambiguous. V lost 5 bases and J lost 3, with 11 bases in between. The germline CDR1 and CDR2 sequences are SNHLY and FYNNEI. This CDR3 has 14 residues. The CDR3 DNA follows: TGTGCCAGCAGTTCAAATAGTTTCAATCAGCCCCAGCATTTT. Its translation is CASSSNSFNQPQHF.

J is TRBJ1-4 and V is TRBV6-1; no definite D call. Trimming took off 3 bases at V and 3 bases at J, with 5 bases between the two ends. The CDR3 runs 13 residues. CDR1 is MNHNS and CDR2 is SASEGT in the germline V gene. This CDR3 is CASSEWPNEKLFF. CDR3 coding DNA: TGTGCCAGCAGTGAGTGGCCTAATGAAAAACTGTTTTTT.